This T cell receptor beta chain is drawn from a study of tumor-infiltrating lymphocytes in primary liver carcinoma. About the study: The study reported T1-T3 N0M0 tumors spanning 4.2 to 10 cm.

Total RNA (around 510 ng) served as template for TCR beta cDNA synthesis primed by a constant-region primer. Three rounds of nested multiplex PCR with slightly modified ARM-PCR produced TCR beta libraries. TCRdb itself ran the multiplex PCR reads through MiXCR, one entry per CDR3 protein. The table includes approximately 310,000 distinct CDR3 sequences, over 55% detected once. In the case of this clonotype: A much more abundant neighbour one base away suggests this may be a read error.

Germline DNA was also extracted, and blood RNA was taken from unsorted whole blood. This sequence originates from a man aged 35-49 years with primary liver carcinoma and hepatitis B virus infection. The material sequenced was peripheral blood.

CDR3 nucleotide sequence: TGTGCCAGCAGACAGGACCCAGGGCACACTGAAGCTTTCTTT. As protein: CASRQDPGHTEAFF. The V and J genes are TRBV12-3 or TRBV12-4 and TRBJ1-1; D possibly corresponds to TRBD1 (5 bases). CDR3 length: 14 residues. The V end lost 6 bases, the J end lost 3 bases, and 14 bases lay between the germline ends.